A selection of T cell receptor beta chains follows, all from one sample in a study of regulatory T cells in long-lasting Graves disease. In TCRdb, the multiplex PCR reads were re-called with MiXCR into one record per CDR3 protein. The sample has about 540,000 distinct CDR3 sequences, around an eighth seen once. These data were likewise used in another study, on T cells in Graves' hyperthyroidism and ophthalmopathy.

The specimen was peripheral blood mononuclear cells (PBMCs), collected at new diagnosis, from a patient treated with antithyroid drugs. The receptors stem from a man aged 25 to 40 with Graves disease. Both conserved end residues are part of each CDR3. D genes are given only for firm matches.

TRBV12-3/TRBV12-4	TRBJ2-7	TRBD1	CASSIQGDEQYF
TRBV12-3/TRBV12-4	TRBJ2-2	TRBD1	CASSFGQGAATGELFF
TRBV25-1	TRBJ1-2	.	CASSELGERGLGDGYTF
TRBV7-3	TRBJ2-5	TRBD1	CASGRGQGNIETQYF
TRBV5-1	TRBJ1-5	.	CASSLAGRSNQPQHF
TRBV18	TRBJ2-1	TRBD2	CASSPVLADNEQFF
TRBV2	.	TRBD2	CASQREGRETQYF
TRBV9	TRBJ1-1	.	CASSVGTNTEAFF
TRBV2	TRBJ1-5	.	CASRGGSQPQHF
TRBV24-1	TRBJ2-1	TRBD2	CATSDGRTSGGDNEQFF